Shown below are 32 T cell receptor beta chains from a single sample sequenced in a study of cytomegalovirus exposure and HLA in healthy donors. Data came from immunoSEQ multiplex PCR; TCRdb stores just in-frame clones and leaves some out. This sample yields under 400,000 clones, of which roughly 89% are seen a single time; under 0.95% belongs to the top ten. The specimen sequenced was PBMCs. These receptors were obtained from a young woman in good health and CMV-seronegative.

The chain recombines TRBV6-1 with TRBJ1-2, with TRBD1 identical over 7 bases. The CDR3 runs 12 residues. Unmatched junction bases numbered 4, after V lost 6 bases and J lost 6 bases. Germline V gene lookup returns CDR1 MNHNS and CDR2 SASEGT. In nucleotides, the CDR3 is TGTGCCAGCAGACGCGACAGGGATGGCTACACCTTC. Its translation is CASRRDRDGYTF.

The gene calls are TRBV27 and TRBJ1-4, with D uncertain. Germline V CDR1 and CDR2: MNHEY, SMNVEV (reference sequence). The CDR3 extends over 15 amino acids. V dropped 1 base and J dropped 0 bases, with 6 bases sitting between them. The DNA for the CDR3 is TGTGCCAGCAGTTTATTCCTTTCAACTAATGAAAAACTGTTTTTT. Its translation is CASSLFLSTNEKLFF.

Regarding this clone: The same CDR3 also results from other DNA sequences found in this sample. The CDR3 nucleotides read TGTGCCAGCAGCTTAGGGACAGGGAACACTGAAGCTTTCTTT. The encoded protein is CASSLGTGNTEAFF. The V and J genes are TRBV7-9 and TRBJ1-1; 7 bases match TRBD1. With 1 base clipped from V and 1 base from J, the junction kept 0 bases outside the gene matches. Per the germline V gene, CDR1 is SEHNR and CDR2 is FQNEAQ (reference sequence). The CDR3 has 14 amino acids.

The genes are TRBV18 and TRBJ2-3; D gene unclear. CDR1 KGHSH and CDR2 LQKENI come from the germline V gene. The CDR3 contains 13 residues. Trimming pared 6 bases from V and 6 bases from J, leaving 13 bases between. The DNA for the CDR3 is TGTGCCAGCTCCCGGTCGCTCGGGGATACGCAGTATTTT. Amino acid sequence: CASSRSLGDTQYF.

The gene calls are TRBV7-9 and TRBJ2-1, with 10 bases matching TRBD1. CDR1 SEHNR and CDR2 FQNEAQ come from the germline V gene (reference sequence). V dropped 1 base and J dropped 8; count of bases not matched to a gene: 5. The CDR3 consists of 15 residues. The CDR3 spells CASSLEQGQGYEQFF. The CDR3 DNA is TGTGCCAGCAGCTTAGAACAGGGACAGGGGTATGAGCAGTTCTTC.

The V call is TRBV14, the J call TRBJ2-6; 8 bases match TRBD1. The CDR3 loop spans 19 amino acids. J was trimmed by 2 bases and V by 0 bases; bases with no gene match: 9. Germline V gives CDR1 SGHDN, CDR2 FVKESK. The CDR3, as DNA: TGTGCCAGCAGCCAAGATTGGGGCAGGGGGCTTACTGGGGCCAACGTCCTGACTTTC. It yields the protein CASSQDWGRGLTGANVLTF.

This sequence joins TRBV28 and TRBJ1-5; no definite D call. CDR1 is MDHEN and CDR2 is SYDVKM in the germline V gene. The V end was cut by 2 bases, the J end by 0 bases, with 20 bases between. This CDR3 contains 19 residues. Here the CDR3 reads CASSLPDGVLSDSNQPQHF. In DNA, the CDR3 is TGTGCCAGCAGTTTACCCGACGGGGTACTATCAGATAGCAATCAGCCCCAGCATTTT.

This chain links TRBV30 with TRBJ1-6; 11 bases are shared with TRBD1. Trimming removed 2 bases from V and 12 bases from J; junction bases left unmatched: 6. CDR3 size: 14 residues. Germline V CDR1 and CDR2: GTSNPN, SVGIG (reference sequence). The CDR3 bases are TGTGCCTGGAGTCCGGGACAGGGGGGCCTACCCCTCCACTTT. Translating it yields CAWSPGQGGLPLHF.

The chain is built from TRBV27 and TRBJ2-5, with 9 bases that match TRBD2. The junction had 7 bases not matched to a gene; V was cut back by 6 bases and J by 5 bases. Germline V lookup: CDR1 MNHEY, CDR2 SMNVEV (reference sequence). The CDR3 consists of 14 residues. CDR3 region: CASSFSGRGETQYF. CDR3 coding DNA: TGTGCCAGCAGCTTTAGCGGGAGAGGCGAGACCCAGTACTTC.

The rearrangement links TRBV4-2 to TRBJ2-7; TRBD2 matches 10 bases. The ends lost 3 bases at V and 2 bases at J; junction bases unmatched: 4. This CDR3 contains 15 residues. The germline CDR1 and CDR2 sequences are LGHNA and YNFKEQ. The CDR3 sequence is CASSQGSGRAYEQYF. CDR3 bases: TGTGCCAGCAGCCAGGGGAGCGGGAGGGCCTACGAGCAGTACTTC.

The gene calls are TRBV27 and TRBJ2-1, with TRBD2 identical over 8 bases. Germline CDR1 is MNHEY and CDR2 is SMNVEV (reference sequence). This CDR3 contains 14 residues. Unmatched junction bases numbered 10, after V lost 7 bases and J lost 8 bases. The CDR3 bases are TGTGCCAGCACTCCGAGCGGGAGTATCGATGAGCAGTTCTTC. It translates to CASTPSGSIDEQFF.

This clone was seen a handful of times. The chain combines TRBV2 with TRBJ2-7, with 7 bases that match TRBD1. J gave up 2 bases and V 5 bases, and 3 bases lay outside the gene matches. The CDR3 extends over 13 amino acids. The V gene's germline CDR1 is SNHLY and CDR2 FYNNEI. For the CDR3, the DNA is TGTGCCAGCAGTCGACAGGGTGCCTACGAGCAGTACTTC. This gives the protein CASSRQGAYEQYF.

The V gene is TRBV6-5, the J gene TRBJ2-1; D is unclear. From germline, CDR1 is MNHEY and CDR2 SVGAGI. The CDR3 is made up of 14 amino acids. Trimming pared 2 bases from V and 5 bases from J, leaving 10 bases between. CDR3 sequence (DNA): TGTGCCAGCAGTTACGTGGCCCTTCACAATGAGCAGTTCTTC. Translated: CASSYVALHNEQFF.

The chain links TRBV29-1 to TRBJ2-2, with 10 bases fitting TRBD2. The CDR3 consists of 16 residues. With 1 base clipped from V and 2 bases from J, the junction kept 4 bases outside the gene matches. CDR1 is SQVTM and CDR2 is ANQGSEA in the germline V gene. Written as DNA, the CDR3 is TGCAGCGTTGAAGGGCTAGCGGGGGATAACACCGGGGAGCTGTTTTTT. Amino acids: CSVEGLAGDNTGELFF.

The chain combines TRBV4-2 with TRBJ2-7; 7 nucleotides line up with TRBD1. Per the germline V gene, CDR1 is LGHNA and CDR2 is YNFKEQ. CDR3 length: 15 residues. V lost 4 bases to trimming and J lost 2 bases; unmatched junction nucleotides: 8. The CDR3 reads CASSPRTGKAYEQYF. CDR3 nucleotides: TGTGCCAGCAGCCCCCGGACAGGTAAAGCCTACGAGCAGTACTTC.

In its sample, this clone was seen once. The chain carries TRBV21-1 and TRBJ2-2; the table's D call of TRBD1 was not tested on the DNA. TRBV21-1 has pseudogene status. The CDR3 is 18 residues long. The CDR3 DNA sequence: TGTGCCAGCAGCGGTTGTATGACAGGGGGCGCGAACACCGGGGAGCTGTTTTTT. It encodes CASSGCMTGGANTGELFF.

V usage is TRBV9 and J usage is TRBJ2-1, with a possible D match to TRBD1 (5 bases). Per the germline V gene, CDR1 is SGDLS and CDR2 is YYNGEE. The V end was cut by 3 bases, the J end by 3 bases, with 16 bases between. The CDR3 covers 16 residues. CDR3 DNA: TGTGCCAGCAGCGCAACAGGCTCTACCTTCTACAATGAGCAGTTCTTC. It encodes CASSATGSTFYNEQFF.

V is TRBV5-1 and J is TRBJ2-3, with 9 bases matching TRBD1. Germline V gene lookup returns CDR1 SGHRS and CDR2 YFSETQ. The J segment lost 2 bases and the V segment lost 0 bases, leaving 4 bases of the junction unmatched. This CDR3 is 16 amino acids long. CDR3 region: CASSLDRGQSTDTQYF. CDR3 nucleotide sequence: TGCGCCAGCAGCTTGGACAGGGGGCAGTCCACAGATACGCAGTATTTT.

J is TRBJ1-1 and V is TRBV5-6; D possibly corresponds to TRBD1 (6 bases). Germline V gene data show CDR1 as SGHDT and CDR2 as YYEEEE. V shed 4 bases and J shed 2 bases, with 15 bases lying between them. The CDR3 extends over 15 amino acids. The CDR3 nucleotides are TGTGCCAGCAGCCCTAGGGGCAGGGGAAACACTGAAGCTTTCTTT. Residues: CASSPRGRGNTEAFF. The full variable domain, in which reference TRBV5-6 and TRBJ1-1 provide the parts outside the CDR3, is DAGVTQSPTHLIKTRGQQVTLRCSPKSGHDTVSWYQQALGQGPQFIFQYYEEEERQRGNFPDRFSGHQFPNYSSELNVNALLLGDSALYLCASSPRGRGNTEAFFGQGTRLTVV.

This chain links TRBV27 with TRBJ1-1, with a tentative D call TRBD1 (5 bases). The germline CDR1 and CDR2 sequences are MNHEY and SMNVEV (reference sequence). The CDR3 consists of 16 residues. Trimming removed 5 bases from V and 0 bases from J, with 16 bases in between. The chain's CDR3 is CASSPVTVLMNTEAFF. Written as DNA, the CDR3 is TGTGCCAGCAGTCCCGTGACAGTACTCATGAACACTGAAGCTTTCTTT.

The chain links TRBV2 to TRBJ1-2; D is uncertain. Germline loops: CDR1 SNHLY, CDR2 FYNNEI. This CDR3 comprises 12 residues. V lost 8 bases to trimming and J lost 5 bases, with 12 bases between them. The CDR3 spells CASGPTSYGYTF. Written as DNA, the CDR3 is TGTGCCAGCGGGCCTACCTCTTATGGCTACACCTTC. The variable domain in full, with the rest retrieved from reference TRBV2 and TRBJ1-2, is EPEVTQTPSHQVTQMGQEVILRCVPISNHLYFYWYRQILGQKVEFLVSFYNNEISEKSEIFDDQFSVERPDGSNFTLKIRSTKLEDSAMYFCASGPTSYGYTFGSGTRLTVV.

The chain combines TRBV28 with TRBJ2-7; weak D call: TRBD2 (6 bases). Trimming stripped 3 bases from V and 3 bases from J, with 12 bases between. There are 14 residues in the CDR3. The germline CDR1 and CDR2 sequences are MDHEN and SYDVKM. The CDR3, as DNA: TGTGCCAGCAGTTTTGGACTAACGAACTACGAGCAGTACTTC. The encoded protein is CASSFGLTNYEQYF.

The rearrangement links TRBV2 to TRBJ2-7; D uncertain. Deletions cut 7 bases from V and 3 bases from J, with 13 bases between. Germline V gives CDR1 SNHLY, CDR2 FYNNEI. The CDR3 covers 13 residues. CDR3 nucleotides: TGTGCCAGCAATTTCTCCCCCGGCTACGAGCAGTACTTC. Its protein is CASNFSPGYEQYF.

The chain recombines TRBV2 with TRBJ2-4, with 8 bases that match TRBD1. The CDR3 sequence is 14 residues long. From germline, CDR1 is SNHLY and CDR2 FYNNEI. Trimming at V came to 4 bases and at J to 1 base, leaving 0 bases not matched to a gene. Here the CDR3 DNA reads TGTGCCAGCAGTGGGGACAGGGCCAAAAACATTCAGTACTTC. Translated, it gives CASSGDRAKNIQYF. Full variable domain (missing parts from reference TRBV2 and TRBJ2-4): EPEVTQTPSHQVTQMGQEVILRCVPISNHLYFYWYRQILGQKVEFLVSFYNNEISEKSEIFDDQFSVERPDGSNFTLKIRSTKLEDSAMYFCASSGDRAKNIQYFGAGTRLSVL.

V and J are TRBV27 and TRBJ2-3; D not resolved. CDR1 is MNHEY and CDR2 is SMNVEV in the germline V gene (reference sequence). V lost 6 bases and J 2 bases, leaving 9 bases between the germline ends. The CDR3 runs to 13 residues. CDR3 nucleotide sequence: TGTGCCAGCAGCCACTACGCCACAGATACGCAGTATTTT. This sequence encodes CASSHYATDTQYF.

This chain uses TRBV29-1 with TRBJ2-2, with D possibly TRBD1 on 6 matching bases. This CDR3 region has 15 residues. Germline V gene sequence: CDR1 SQVTM, CDR2 ANQGSEA. The V end was cut by 2 bases, the J end by 1 base, with 11 bases between. CDR3 DNA sequence: TGCAGCGTTGAATTTCAGGACAGGAACACCGGGGAGCTGTTTTTT. As protein: CSVEFQDRNTGELFF.

This clone was counted only a few times. This chain links TRBV6-4 with TRBJ1-1, with a weak D call TRBD1 (5 bases). V was trimmed by 4 bases and J by 7 bases, leaving 7 bases between them. The CDR3 totals 11 residues. Germline values: CDR1 MRHNA, CDR2 SNTAGT. For the CDR3, the DNA is TGTGCCAGCAGTGCCAGGGTTGAAGCTTTCTTT. It yields the protein CASSARVEAFF.

CDR3 in amino acids: CAWKRLSSTDTQYF. CDR3 in DNA: TGTGCCTGGAAGCGCTTATCTAGCACAGATACGCAGTATTTT. This chain links TRBV30 with TRBJ2-3; unclear D gene. The CDR3 loop spans 14 amino acids. V was shortened by 4 bases and J by 0 bases, with 11 bases between the two germline ends. Germline assignment: CDR1 GTSNPN and CDR2 SVGIG (reference sequence).

This sequence joins TRBV27 and TRBJ1-1; D might be TRBD1 (6 bases). V was trimmed by 8 bases and J by 4 bases, leaving 17 bases between them. This CDR3 is built from 14 residues. In germline, CDR1 is MNHEY, CDR2 SMNVEV (reference sequence). The CDR3 sequence: CASRSAGTTTEAFF. The CDR3 bases are TGTGCCAGCCGCTCCGCCGGGACAACCACTGAAGCTTTCTTT.

This sequence joins TRBV6-1 and TRBJ1-3, with D perhaps matching TRBD1 (6 bases). Trimming removed 3 bases at V and 0 bases at J, with 18 bases between. This CDR3 has 18 amino acids. Germline V gene lookup returns CDR1 MNHNS and CDR2 SASEGT. The CDR3: CASSDYATGHRSGNTIYF. In DNA, the CDR3 is TGTGCCAGCAGTGATTACGCCACGGGACATCGCTCTGGAAACACCATATATTTT.

The chain couples TRBV6-5 to TRBJ1-1, with TRBD1 identical over 7 bases. This CDR3 region has 12 residues. CDR1 and CDR2 (germline): MNHEY, SVGAGI. V dropped 10 bases and J dropped 3; count of bases not matched to a gene: 5. CDR3 residues: CATRQGDTEAFF. CDR3 nucleotide sequence: TGTGCCACCAGACAGGGAGACACTGAAGCTTTCTTT.

V usage is TRBV9 and J usage is TRBJ1-3; 10 bases align to TRBD1. The CDR3 has 17 residues. Germline CDR1 reads SGDLS; CDR2 reads YYNGEE. V lost 4 bases, J lost 2 bases, and 9 bases stayed unmatched. The CDR3 DNA reads as TGTGCCAGCAGCCCGTGGGACAGGGGACGCCCTGGAAACACCATATATTTT. Its protein product is CASSPWDRGRPGNTIYF.